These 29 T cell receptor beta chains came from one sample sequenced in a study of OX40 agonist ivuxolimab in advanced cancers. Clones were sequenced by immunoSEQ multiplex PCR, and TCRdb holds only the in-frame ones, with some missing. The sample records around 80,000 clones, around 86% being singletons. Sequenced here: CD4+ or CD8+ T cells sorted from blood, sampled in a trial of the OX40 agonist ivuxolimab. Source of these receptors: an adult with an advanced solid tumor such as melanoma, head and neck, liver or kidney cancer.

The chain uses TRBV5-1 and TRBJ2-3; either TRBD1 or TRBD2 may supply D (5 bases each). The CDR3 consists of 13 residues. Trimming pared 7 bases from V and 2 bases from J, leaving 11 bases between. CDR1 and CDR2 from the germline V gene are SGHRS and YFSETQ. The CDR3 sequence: CASRDGTTDTQYF. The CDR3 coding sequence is TGCGCCAGCCGGGACGGGACCACAGATACGCAGTATTTT.

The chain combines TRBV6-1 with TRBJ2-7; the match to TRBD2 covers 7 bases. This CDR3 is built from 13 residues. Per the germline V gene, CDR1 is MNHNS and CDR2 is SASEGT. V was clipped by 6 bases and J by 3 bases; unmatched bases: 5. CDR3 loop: CASRPGGLYEQYF. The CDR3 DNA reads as TGTGCCAGCAGGCCGGGGGGACTCTACGAGCAGTACTTC.

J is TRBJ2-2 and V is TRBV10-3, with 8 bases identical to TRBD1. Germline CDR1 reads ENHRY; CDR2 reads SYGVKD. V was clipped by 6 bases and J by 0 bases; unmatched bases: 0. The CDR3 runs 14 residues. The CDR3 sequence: CAIRTGANTGELFF. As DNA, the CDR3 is TGTGCCATCAGGACAGGGGCGAACACCGGGGAGCTGTTTTTT.

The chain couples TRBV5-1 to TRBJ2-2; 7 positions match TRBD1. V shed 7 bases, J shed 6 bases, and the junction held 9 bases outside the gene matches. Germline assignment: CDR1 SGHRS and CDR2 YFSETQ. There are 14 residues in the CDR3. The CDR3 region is CASLQGTRPGELFF. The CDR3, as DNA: TGCGCCAGCCTACAGGGGACCCGTCCCGGGGAGCTGTTTTTT.

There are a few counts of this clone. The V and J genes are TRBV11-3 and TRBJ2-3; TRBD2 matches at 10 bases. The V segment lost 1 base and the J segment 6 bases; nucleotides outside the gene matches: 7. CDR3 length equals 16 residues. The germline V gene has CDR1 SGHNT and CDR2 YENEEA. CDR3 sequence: CASSLGTSGWRDTQYF. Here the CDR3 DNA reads TGTGCCAGCAGCTTAGGGACTAGCGGTTGGAGGGATACGCAGTATTTT.

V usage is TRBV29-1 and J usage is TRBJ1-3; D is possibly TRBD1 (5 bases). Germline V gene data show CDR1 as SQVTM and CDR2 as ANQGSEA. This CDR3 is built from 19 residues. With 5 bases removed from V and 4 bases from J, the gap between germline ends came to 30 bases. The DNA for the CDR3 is TGCAGCGTTAAGGTACAGGAAAAAAAATATATAGTGTGCGGAAACACCATATATTTT. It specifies CSVKVQEKKYIVCGNTIYF.

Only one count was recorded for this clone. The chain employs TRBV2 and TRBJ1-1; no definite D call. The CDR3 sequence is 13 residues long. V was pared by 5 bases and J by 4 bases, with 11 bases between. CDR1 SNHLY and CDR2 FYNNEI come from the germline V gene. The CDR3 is CASSPQTSTEAFF. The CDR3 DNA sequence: TGTGCCAGCAGTCCGCAAACGAGCACTGAAGCTTTCTTT. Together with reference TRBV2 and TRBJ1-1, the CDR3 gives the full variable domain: EPEVTQTPSHQVTQMGQEVILRCVPISNHLYFYWYRQILGQKVEFLVSFYNNEISEKSEIFDDQFSVERPDGSNFTLKIRSTKLEDSAMYFCASSPQTSTEAFFGQGTRLTVV.

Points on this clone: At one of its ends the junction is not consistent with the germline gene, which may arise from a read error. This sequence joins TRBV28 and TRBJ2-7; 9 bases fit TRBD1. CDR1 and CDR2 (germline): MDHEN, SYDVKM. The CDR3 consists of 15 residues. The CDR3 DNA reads TGTGCCAGCAGTGTCTACAGGGGGCAACGCTACAAGCAGTACTTC. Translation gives CASSVYRGQRYKQYF. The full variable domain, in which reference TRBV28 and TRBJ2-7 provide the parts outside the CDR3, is DVKVTQSSRYLVKRTGEKVFLECVQDMDHENMFWYRQDPGLGLRLIYFSYDVKMKEKGDIPEGYSVSREKKERFSLILESASTNQTSMYLCASSVYRGQRYKQYFGPGTRLTVT.

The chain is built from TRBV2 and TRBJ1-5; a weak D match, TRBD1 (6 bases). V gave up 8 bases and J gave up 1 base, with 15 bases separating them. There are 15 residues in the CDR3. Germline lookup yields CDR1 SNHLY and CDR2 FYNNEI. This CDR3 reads CASSKEQGSNQPQHF. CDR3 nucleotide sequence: TGTGCCAGCTCCAAGGAACAGGGAAGCAATCAGCCCCAGCATTTT.

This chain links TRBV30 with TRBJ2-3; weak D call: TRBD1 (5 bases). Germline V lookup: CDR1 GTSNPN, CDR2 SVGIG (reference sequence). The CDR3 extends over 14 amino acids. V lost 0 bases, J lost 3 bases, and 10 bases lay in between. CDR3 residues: CAWSVKAGTDTQYF. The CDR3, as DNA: TGTGCCTGGAGTGTAAAGGCAGGGACAGATACGCAGTATTTT.

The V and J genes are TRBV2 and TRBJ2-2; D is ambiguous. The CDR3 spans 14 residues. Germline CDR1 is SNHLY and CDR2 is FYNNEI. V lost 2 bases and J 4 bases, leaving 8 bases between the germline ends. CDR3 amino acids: CASSEKGGTGELFF. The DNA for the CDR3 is TGTGCCAGCAGTGAAAAAGGTGGCACCGGGGAGCTGTTTTTT.

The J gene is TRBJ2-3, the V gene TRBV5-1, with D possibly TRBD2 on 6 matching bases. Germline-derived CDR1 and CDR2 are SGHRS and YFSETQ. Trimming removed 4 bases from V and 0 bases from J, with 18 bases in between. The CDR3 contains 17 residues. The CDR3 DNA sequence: TGCGCCAGCAGCGCACAACCGGGACTTTCAAGCACAGATACGCAGTATTTT. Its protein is CASSAQPGLSSTDTQYF.

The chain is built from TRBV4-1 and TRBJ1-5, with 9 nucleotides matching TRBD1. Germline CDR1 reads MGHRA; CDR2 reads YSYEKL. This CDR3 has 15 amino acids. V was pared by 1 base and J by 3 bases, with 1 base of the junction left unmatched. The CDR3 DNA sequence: TGCGCCAGCAGCCAAGGGGACAGGGTCAATCAGCCCCAGCATTTT. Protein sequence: CASSQGDRVNQPQHF.

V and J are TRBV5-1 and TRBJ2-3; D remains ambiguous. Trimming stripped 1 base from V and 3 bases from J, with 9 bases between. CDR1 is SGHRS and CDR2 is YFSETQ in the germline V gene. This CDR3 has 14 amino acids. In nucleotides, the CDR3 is TGCGCCAGCAGCTTGTCCCCCTGGACAGATACGCAGTATTTT. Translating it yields CASSLSPWTDTQYF.

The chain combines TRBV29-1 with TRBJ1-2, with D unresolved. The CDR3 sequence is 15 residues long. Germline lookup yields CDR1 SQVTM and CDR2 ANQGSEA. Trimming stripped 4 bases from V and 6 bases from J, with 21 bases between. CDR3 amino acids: CSVGGFLVKPNGYTF. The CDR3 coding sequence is TGCAGCGTTGGGGGATTTTTGGTCAAACCCAATGGCTACACCTTC. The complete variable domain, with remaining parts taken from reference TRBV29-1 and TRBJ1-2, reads SAVISQKPSRDICQRGTSLTIQCQVDSQVTMMFWYRQQPGQSLTLIATANQGSEATYESGFVIDKFPISRPNLTFSTLTVSNMSPEDSSIYLCSVGGFLVKPNGYTFGSGTRLTVV.

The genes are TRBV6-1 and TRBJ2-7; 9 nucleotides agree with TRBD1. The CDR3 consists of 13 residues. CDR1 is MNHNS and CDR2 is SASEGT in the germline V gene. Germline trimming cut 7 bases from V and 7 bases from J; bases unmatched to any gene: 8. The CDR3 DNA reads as TGTGCCAGCACTCTAACAGGGGGCGGTGAGCAGTACTTC. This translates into CASTLTGGGEQYF.

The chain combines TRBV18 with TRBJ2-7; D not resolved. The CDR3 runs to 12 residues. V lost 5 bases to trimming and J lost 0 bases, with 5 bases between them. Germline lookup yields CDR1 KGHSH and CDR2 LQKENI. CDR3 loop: CASSSSSYEQYF. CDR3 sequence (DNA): TGTGCCAGCTCAAGTAGCTCCTACGAGCAGTACTTC.

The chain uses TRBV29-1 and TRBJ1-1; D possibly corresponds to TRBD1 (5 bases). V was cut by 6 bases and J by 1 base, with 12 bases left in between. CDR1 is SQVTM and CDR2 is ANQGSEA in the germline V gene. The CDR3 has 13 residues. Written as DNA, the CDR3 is TGCAGCGTCGTGGGACCGCCGAACACTGAAGCTTTCTTT. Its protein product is CSVVGPPNTEAFF.

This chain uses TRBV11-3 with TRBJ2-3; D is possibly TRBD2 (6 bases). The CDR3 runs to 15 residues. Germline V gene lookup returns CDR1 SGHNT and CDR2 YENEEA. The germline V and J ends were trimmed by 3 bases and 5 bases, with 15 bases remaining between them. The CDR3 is CASSFRETLGDTQYF. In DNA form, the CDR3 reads TGTGCCAGCAGCTTCCGGGAGACCCTAGGAGATACGCAGTATTTT. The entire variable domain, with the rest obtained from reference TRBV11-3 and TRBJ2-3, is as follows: EAGVVQSPRYKIIEKKQPVAFWCNPISGHNTLYWYLQNLGQGPELLIRYENEEAVDDSQLPKDRFSAERLKGVDSTLKIQPAELGDSAVYLCASSFRETLGDTQYFGPGTRLTVL.

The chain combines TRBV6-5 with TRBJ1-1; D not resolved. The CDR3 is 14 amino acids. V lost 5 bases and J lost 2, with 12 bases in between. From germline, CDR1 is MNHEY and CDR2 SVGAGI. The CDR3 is CASSKPGSNTEAFF. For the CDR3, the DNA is TGTGCCAGCAGTAAACCGGGGTCCAACACTGAAGCTTTCTTT.

Written as DNA, the CDR3 is TGCGCCAGCAGTTTGAGGGGGGACAGCACAGATACGCAGTATTTT. Protein sequence: CASSLRGDSTDTQYF. The V gene is TRBV5-1, the J gene TRBJ2-3, with D possibly being TRBD1 or TRBD2 (6 bases each). There are 15 residues in the CDR3. Germline values: CDR1 SGHRS, CDR2 YFSETQ. Trimming stripped 5 bases from V and 0 bases from J, with 13 bases between. The whole variable domain, filled in from reference TRBV5-1 and TRBJ2-3, reads KAGVTQTPRYLIKTRGQQVTLSCSPISGHRSVSWYQQTPGQGLQFLFEYFSETQRNKGNFPGRFSGRQFSNSRSEMNVSTLELGDSALYLCASSLRGDSTDTQYFGPGTRLTVL.

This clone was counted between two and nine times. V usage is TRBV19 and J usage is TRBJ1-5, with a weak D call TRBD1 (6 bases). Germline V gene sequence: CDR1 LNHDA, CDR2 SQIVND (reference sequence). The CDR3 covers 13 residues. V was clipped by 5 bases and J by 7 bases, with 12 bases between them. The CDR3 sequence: CASSPTGGQPQHF. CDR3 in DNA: TGTGCCAGTAGTCCGACAGGAGGCCAGCCCCAGCATTTT.

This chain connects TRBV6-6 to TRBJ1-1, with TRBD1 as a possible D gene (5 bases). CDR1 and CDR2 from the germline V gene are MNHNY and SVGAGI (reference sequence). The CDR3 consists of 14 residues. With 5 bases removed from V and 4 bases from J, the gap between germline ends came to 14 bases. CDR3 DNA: TGTGCCAGCAGTCCCTGGGGCCTGTCCACTGAAGCTTTCTTT. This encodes CASSPWGLSTEAFF.

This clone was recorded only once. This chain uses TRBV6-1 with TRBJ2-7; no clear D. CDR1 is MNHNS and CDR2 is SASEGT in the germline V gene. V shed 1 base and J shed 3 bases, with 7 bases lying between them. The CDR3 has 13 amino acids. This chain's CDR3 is CASSEVRIYEQYF. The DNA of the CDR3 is TGTGCCAGCAGTGAAGTCAGGATCTACGAGCAGTACTTC.

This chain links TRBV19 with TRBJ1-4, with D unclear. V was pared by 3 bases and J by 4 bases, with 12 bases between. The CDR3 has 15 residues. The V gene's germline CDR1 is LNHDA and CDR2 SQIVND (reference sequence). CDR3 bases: TGTGCCAGTAGTATTAACCAGGCCTTTAATGAAAAACTGTTTTTT. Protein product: CASSINQAFNEKLFF.

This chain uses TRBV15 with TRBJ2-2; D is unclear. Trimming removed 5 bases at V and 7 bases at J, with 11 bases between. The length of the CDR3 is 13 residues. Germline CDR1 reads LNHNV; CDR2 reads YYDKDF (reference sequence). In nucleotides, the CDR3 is TGTGCCACCAGCCTTGACGGTCTCGGGGAGCTGTTTTTT. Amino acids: CATSLDGLGELFF.

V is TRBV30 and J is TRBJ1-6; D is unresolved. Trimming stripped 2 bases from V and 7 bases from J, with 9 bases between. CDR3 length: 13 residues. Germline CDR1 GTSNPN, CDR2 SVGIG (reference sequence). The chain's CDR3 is CAWSPGGNSPLHF. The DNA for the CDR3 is TGTGCCTGGAGTCCGGGAGGGAATTCACCCCTCCACTTT.

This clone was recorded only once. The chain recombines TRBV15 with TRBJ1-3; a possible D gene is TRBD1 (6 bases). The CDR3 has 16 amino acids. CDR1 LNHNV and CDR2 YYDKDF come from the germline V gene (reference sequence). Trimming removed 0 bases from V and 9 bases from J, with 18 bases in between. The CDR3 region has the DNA TGTGCCACCAGCAGAGATGGGACAAGTGGGGAATCCACCATATATTTT. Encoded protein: CATSRDGTSGESTIYF. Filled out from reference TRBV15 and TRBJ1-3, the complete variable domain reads DAMVIQNPRYQVTQFGKPVTLSCSQTLNHNVMYWYQQKSSQAPKLLFHYYDKDFNNEADTPDNFQSRRPNTSFCFLDIRSPGLGDTAMYLCATSRDGTSGESTIYFGEGSWLTVV.

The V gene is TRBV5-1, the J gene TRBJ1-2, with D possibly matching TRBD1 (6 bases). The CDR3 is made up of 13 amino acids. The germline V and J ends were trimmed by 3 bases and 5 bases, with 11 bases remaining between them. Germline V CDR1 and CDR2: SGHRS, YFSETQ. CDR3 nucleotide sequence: TGCGCCAGCAGCTCTGGACAGAAATATGGCTACACCTTC. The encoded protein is CASSSGQKYGYTF.